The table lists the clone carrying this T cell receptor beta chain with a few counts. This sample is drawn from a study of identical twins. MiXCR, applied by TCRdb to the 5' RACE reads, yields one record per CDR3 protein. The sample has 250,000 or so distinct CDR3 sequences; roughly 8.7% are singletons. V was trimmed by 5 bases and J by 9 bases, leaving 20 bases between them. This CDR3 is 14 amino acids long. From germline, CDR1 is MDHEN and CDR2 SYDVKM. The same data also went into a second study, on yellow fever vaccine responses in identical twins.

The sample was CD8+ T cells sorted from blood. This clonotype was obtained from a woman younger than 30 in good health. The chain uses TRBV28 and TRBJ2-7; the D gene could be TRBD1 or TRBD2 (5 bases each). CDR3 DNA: TGTGCCAGCAGTCCCCTTAGAGGGGTACCCGCGCAGTACTTC. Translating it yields CASSPLRGVPAQYF.